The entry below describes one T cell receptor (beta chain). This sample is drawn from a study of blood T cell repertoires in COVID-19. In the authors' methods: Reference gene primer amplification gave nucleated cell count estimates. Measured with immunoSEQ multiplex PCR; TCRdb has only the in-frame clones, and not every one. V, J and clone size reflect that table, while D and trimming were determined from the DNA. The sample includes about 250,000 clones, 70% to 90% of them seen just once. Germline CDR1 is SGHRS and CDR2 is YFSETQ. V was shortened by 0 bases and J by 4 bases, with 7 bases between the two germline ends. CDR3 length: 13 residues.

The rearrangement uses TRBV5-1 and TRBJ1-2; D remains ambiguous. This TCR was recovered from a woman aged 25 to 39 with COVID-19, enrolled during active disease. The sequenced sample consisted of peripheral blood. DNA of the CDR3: TGCGCCAGCAGCTTGGACGGGGTCTATGGCTACACCTTC. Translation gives CASSLDGVYGYTF. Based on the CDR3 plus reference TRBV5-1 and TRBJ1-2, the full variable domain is KAGVTQTPRYLIKTRGQQVTLSCSPISGHRSVSWYQQTPGQGLQFLFEYFSETQRNKGNFPGRFSGRQFSNSRSEMNVSTLELGDSALYLCASSLDGVYGYTFGSGTRLTVV.